Listed below are T cell receptor beta chains from one sample, sequenced in a study of tumor-infiltrating lymphocytes in oesophageal squamous cell carcinoma. Via MiXCR, TCRdb re-called the PCR reads, giving one row per CDR3 protein. The table records 15,000 or so distinct CDR3 sequences, more than 50% of them present only once. The sample was esophageal tumor tissue. These receptors all come from a female donor with esophageal squamous cell carcinoma. The CDR3 runs from the conserved cysteine through the conserved F or W. D genes are given only for firm matches. For some rows the clone size is stated as once, few or many, or as a class when expanded; others skip it.

>TRBJ2-2|.|14|.|TRBV7-6
TGTGCTAGCAGCTCGGGACGGAACACCGGGGAGCTGTTTTTT
CASSSGRNTGELFF
>TRBJ2-2|.|16|TRBD2|TRBV7-6
TGTGCCAGCAGAACCCCAGGGCTAGCGGGGGCTGGGGAGCTGTTTTTT
CASRTPGLAGAGELFF
>TRBJ1-1|.|13|.|TRBV11-3
TGTGCCAGCAGCTTACGGGACTTCACTGAAGCTTTCTTT
CASSLRDFTEAFF
>TRBJ1-4|.|15|.|TRBV7-6
TGTGCCAGCAGCTTAGGAAGGCCTACTAATGAAAAACTGTTTTTT
CASSLGRPTNEKLFF
>TRBJ2-3|.|17|.|TRBV27
.
CASSLPWAPTLWLHLRF
>TRBJ2-7|.|15|TRBD2|TRBV7-2
TGTGCCAGCAGCTTAGAACTAGCGGGAGTCTACGAGCAGTACTTC
CASSLELAGVYEQYF
>TRBJ1-5|few|14|.|TRBV12-3/TRBV12-4
TGTGCCAGCAGTCCGAGGCAGGTAGGACAGCCCCAGCATTTT
CASSPRQVGQPQHF
>TRBJ2-1|.|14|.|TRBV6-5
TGTGCCAGCAAACAGTCCCCATCTGGTGATGAGCAGTTCTTC
CASKQSPSGDEQFF
>TRBJ2-3|.|13|.|TRBV28
TGTGCCAGCGGGGGAACAGGGTGGTGGACGCAGTATTTT
CASGGTGWWTQYF
>TRBJ2-3|few|13|.|TRBV7-2
TGTGCCAGCAGCTTGGGGACGGCAGATACGCAGTATTTT
CASSLGTADTQYF
>TRBJ2-1|few|14|TRBD2|TRBV7-9
TGTGCCAGCACCATCGGGGGGACTTACAATGAGCAGTTCTTC
CASTIGGTYNEQFF
>TRBJ2-5|.|15|TRBD2|TRBV7-8
TGTGCCAGCAGCTTATGGCGGGGGGGCTCCGGGGAGCTGTACTTC
CASSLWRGGSGELYF
>TRBJ2-7|once|17|TRBD2|TRBV7-6
TGTGCCAGCAGCTTAGTAGCGGGAGGCCTCAGCTCCTACGAGCAGTACTTC
CASSLVAGGLSSYEQYF
>TRBJ1-2|few|14|TRBD1|TRBV6-1
TGTGCCAGCAGTGCACAGGGGGGAAAGTATGGCTACACCTTC
CASSAQGGKYGYTF
>TRBJ2-1|many|15|TRBD1|TRBV7-2
TGTGCCAGCGGCTTAGGGGGACAGACATACAATGAACAGTTCTTC
CASGLGGQTYNEQFF